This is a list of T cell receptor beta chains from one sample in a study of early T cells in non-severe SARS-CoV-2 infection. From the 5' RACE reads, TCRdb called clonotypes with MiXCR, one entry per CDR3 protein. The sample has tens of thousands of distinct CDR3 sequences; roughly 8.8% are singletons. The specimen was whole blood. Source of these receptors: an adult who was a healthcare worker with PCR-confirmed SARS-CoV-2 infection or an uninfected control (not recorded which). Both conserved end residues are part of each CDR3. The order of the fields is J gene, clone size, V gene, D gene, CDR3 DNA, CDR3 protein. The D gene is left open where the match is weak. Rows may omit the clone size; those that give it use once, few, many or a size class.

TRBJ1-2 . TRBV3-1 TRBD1 TGTGCCAGCAGCCACGGTTTAACAGGGGGCCCTTATGGCTACACCTTC CASSHGLTGGPYGYTF
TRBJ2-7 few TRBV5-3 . TGTGCCAGAAGCCCTGGACGGAAATACGAGCAGTACTTC CARSPGRKYEQYF
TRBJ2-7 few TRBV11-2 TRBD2 TGTGCCAGCAGCTCTACTAGCGGGGCCTACGAGCAGTACTTC CASSSTSGAYEQYF
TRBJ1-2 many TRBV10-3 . TGTGCCATCAGCAACCAGGGACAATATGATGGCTACACCTTC CAISNQGQYDGYTF
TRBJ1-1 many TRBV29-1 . TGCAGCGTTGCTGACAGGAACACTGAAGCTTTCTTT CSVADRNTEAFF
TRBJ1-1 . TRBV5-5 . TGTGCCAGCAGCCGGAGGGACGGAATGAACACTGAAGCTTTCTTT CASSRRDGMNTEAFF
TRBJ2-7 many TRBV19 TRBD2 TGTGCCAGTAGTACTAGCGGGGGAGCGAGGGAGCAGTACTTC CASSTSGGAREQYF
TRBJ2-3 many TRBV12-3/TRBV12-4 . TGTGCCAGCAGCTCCACAGATACGCAGTATTTT CASSSTDTQYF
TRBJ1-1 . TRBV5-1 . TGCGCCAGCAGCTTGCGTGGGGTTCCTGAAGCTTTCTTT CASSLRGVPEAFF
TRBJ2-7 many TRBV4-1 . TGCGCCAGCAGCCAAGTTGGGACGGTCCAGGAGCAGTACTTC CASSQVGTVQEQYF
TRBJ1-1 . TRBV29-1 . TGCAGCGCTGAACGCGGGGTCGGCACTGAAGCTTTCTTT CSAERGVGTEAFF
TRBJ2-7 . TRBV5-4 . TGTGCCAGCAGGCCCGGGACAAGGAACGAGCAGTACTTC CASRPGTRNEQYF
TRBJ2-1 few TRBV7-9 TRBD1 TGTGCCAGCAGCTTAGGGGGACAGGGTTCCAATGAGCAGTTCTTC CASSLGGQGSNEQFF
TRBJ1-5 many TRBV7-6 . TGTGCCAGCAGCTTACTCCCCGGGAGCAATCAGCCCCAGCATTTT CASSLLPGSNQPQHF
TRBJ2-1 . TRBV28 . TGTGCCAGCAGCCCATTAGGAGACTATAACAATGAGCAGTTCTTC CASSPLGDYNNEQFF
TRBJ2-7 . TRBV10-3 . TGTGCCATCAGTGAGTTGGGACGTGGCGAGGAGCAGTACTTC CAISELGRGEEQYF
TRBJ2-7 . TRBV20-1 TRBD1 TGCAGTGCTAGAGAAACTCAGACAGGGAAGTTTTACGAGCAGTACTTC CSARETQTGKFYEQYF
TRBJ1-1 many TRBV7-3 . TGTGCCAGCAGCTATAATACCAACACTGAAGCTTTCTTT CASSYNTNTEAFF
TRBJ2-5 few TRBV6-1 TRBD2 TGTGCCAGCAGTGAATTTGGTAGCGGGGTTGAGACCCAGTACTTC CASSEFGSGVETQYF
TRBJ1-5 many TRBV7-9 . TGTGCCAGCAGCTCCTCAGGGGCGGCGCCCCAGCATTTT CASSSSGAAPQHF
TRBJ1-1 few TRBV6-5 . TGTGCCAGCAGTTACCTAAGTAGGAACACTGAAGCTTTCTTT CASSYLSRNTEAFF
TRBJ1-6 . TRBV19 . TGTGCCAGCAAGACCTTCGACAGCATCAATTCACCCCTCCACTTT CASKTFDSINSPLHF
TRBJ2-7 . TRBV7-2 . TGTGCCAGCAGCAACAGGGAAGGGTACGAGCAGTACTTC CASSNREGYEQYF
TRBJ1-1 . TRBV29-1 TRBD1 TGCAGCGGTAGACAGGGGGGCACTGAAGCTTTCTTT CSGRQGGTEAFF
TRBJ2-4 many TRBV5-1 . TGCGCCAGCAGCTTGGTGGGACGGAGCATTCAGTACTTC CASSLVGRSIQYF
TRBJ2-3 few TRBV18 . TGTGCCAGCTCACAGTCGCGGGGCAGTAGCACAGATACGCAGTATTTT CASSQSRGSSTDTQYF
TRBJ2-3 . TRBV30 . TGTGCCTGGAGTGTAGGTGTCCGAGATACGCAGTATTTT CAWSVGVRDTQYF
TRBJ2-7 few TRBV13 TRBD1 TGTGCCAGCAGCTACGGGACAGGGACCTCCTACGAGCAGTACTTC CASSYGTGTSYEQYF
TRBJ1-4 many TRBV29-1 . TGCAGCGTTGAAGATCAGGGATCCGGAAAACTGTTTTTT CSVEDQGSGKLFF
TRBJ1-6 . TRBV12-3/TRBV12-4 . TGTGCCACCAGCCTCCACAAGGGGGCCCTCCACTTT CATSLHKGALHF
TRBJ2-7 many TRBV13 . TGTGCCAGCACCCGGGGGCGAGAGCAGTACTTC CASTRGREQYF
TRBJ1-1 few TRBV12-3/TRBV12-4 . TGTGCCAGCAGTGTATCTCAGGGATCTGAAGCTTTCTTT CASSVSQGSEAFF
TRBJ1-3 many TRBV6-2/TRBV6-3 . TGTGCCAGCAGTTTCTTGGGCGACACCATATATTTT CASSFLGDTIYF
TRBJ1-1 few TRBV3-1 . TGTGCCAGCAGCCAAGGTGAGAACACTGAAGCTTTCTTT CASSQGENTEAFF
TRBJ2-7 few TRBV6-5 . TGTGCCAGCAGCCCTGGGGGGCCCACCTACGAGCAGTACTTC CASSPGGPTYEQYF
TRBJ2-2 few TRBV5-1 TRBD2 TGCGCCAGCAGTCCTCTAGCGGGGGGGCACACCGGGGAGCTGTTTTTT CASSPLAGGHTGELFF
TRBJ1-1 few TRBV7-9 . TGTGCCAGCAGCCCAGACGCCAGTGGAAACACTGAAGCTTTCTTT CASSPDASGNTEAFF
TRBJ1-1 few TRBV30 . TGTGCCTGGAGTAGGGGGGAGGGTCACACTGAAGCTTTCTTT CAWSRGEGHTEAFF
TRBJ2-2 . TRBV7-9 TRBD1 TGTGCCAGCAGACAGACAGGGAACGCCGGGGAGCTGTTTTTT CASRQTGNAGELFF
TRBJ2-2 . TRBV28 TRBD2 TGTGCCAGTCGAGGGACTAGGAACACCGGGGAGCTGTTTTTT CASRGTRNTGELFF
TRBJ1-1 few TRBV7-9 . TGTGCCAGCAGCAGTACAGGCTACGCTGAAGCTTTCTTT CASSSTGYAEAFF
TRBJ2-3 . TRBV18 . TGTGCCAGCTGCCGAGGGGCAGGCACAGATACGCAGTATTTT CASCRGAGTDTQYF
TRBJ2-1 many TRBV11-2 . TGTGCCAGCAGCTTAGACCACCTCTACAATGAGCAGTTCTTC CASSLDHLYNEQFF
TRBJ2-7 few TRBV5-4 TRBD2 TGTGCCAGCAGCGGGGGAGGGCTACGAGGGCAGTACTTC CASSGGGLRGQYF
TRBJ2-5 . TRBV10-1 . TGCGCCAGCAGTGAGTCGGGGGACGCGGAGACCCAGTACTTC CASSESGDAETQYF
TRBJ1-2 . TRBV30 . TGTGCCTGGAGTGTACCGGGGAAAAGCTACACCTTC CAWSVPGKSYTF
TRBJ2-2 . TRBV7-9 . TGTGCCAGCAGCCTCGGGACCTTCCCTTGGGCCGGGGAGCTGTTTTTT CASSLGTFPWAGELFF
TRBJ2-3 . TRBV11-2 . TGTGCCAGCCGGAGAAGCACAGATACGCAGTATTTT CASRRSTDTQYF